This T cell receptor beta chain comes out of a study of response to subunit inactivated influenza vaccine. Details on this clonotype: What it recognizes is unknown.

Germline CDR1 reads KGHDR; CDR2 reads SFDVKD. Trimming removed 3 bases from V and 0 bases from J, with 14 bases in between. The CDR3 extends over 18 amino acids. In TCRdb, the RT-PCR reads were re-called with MiXCR into one record per CDR3 protein. The sample has around 490,000 distinct CDR3 sequences; approximately 7.7% are singletons. Study findings and constraints: A suggestion made by the authors is that each seasonal influenza vaccination recruits few new T cells.

This material consisted of PBMCs from blood, taken roughly 24 months after vaccination. V is TRBV24-1 and J is TRBJ2-6; D gene unclear. The TCR originated in a man between 50 and 69 years old who received an inactivated influenza vaccine. The CDR3 coding sequence is TGTGCCACCAGTGATCTCTCGACGAATTGCTCTGGGGCCAACGTCCTGACTTTC. Protein product: CATSDLSTNCSGANVLTF.